These 6 T cell receptor beta chains share one sample of origin, sequenced in a study of neurological immune-mediated disorders. TCRdb passed the 5' RACE reads through MiXCR, listing each CDR3 protein once. The data contain about 27,000 distinct CDR3 sequences, almost 2.5% of them singletons. The sequencing input was PBMCs. These receptor sequences come from a woman aged 45-65 years with multiple sclerosis.

By share of the sample, this clonotype is medium-sized (0.01 to 0.1%). The V call is TRBV9, the J call TRBJ2-2; TRBD2 matches at 12 bases. The ends lost 6 bases at V and 3 bases at J; junction bases unmatched: 3. The germline V gene encodes CDR1 SGDLS and CDR2 YYNGEE. The CDR3 loop spans 15 amino acids. As DNA, the CDR3 is TGTGCCAGCACCCTAGCGGGAGGGGACACCGGGGAGCTGTTTTTT. As protein: CASTLAGGDTGELFF.

Ten or more counts support this clonotype. The CDR3 loop reads CSARAPGRMQETQYF. In DNA, the CDR3 is TGCAGTGCTAGAGCCCCCGGGAGGATGCAAGAGACCCAGTACTTC. The genes are TRBV20-1 and TRBJ2-5, with 7 bases that match TRBD2. Germline CDR1 is DFQATT and CDR2 is SNEGSKA (reference sequence). V trimming: 1 base; J trimming: 2 bases; junction bases outside the gene matches: 7. The CDR3 consists of 15 residues.

At least ten counts were recorded for this clonotype. This sequence joins TRBV20-1 and TRBJ1-5, with a weak D call TRBD1 (6 bases). Germline CDR1 and CDR2: DFQATT and SNEGSKA (reference sequence). The CDR3 is 14 residues long. V was cut by 6 bases and J by 2 bases, with 14 bases left in between. The CDR3 region is CSAGTGTGNQPQHF. The CDR3, as DNA: TGCAGTGCAGGAACAGGGACGGGCAATCAGCCCCAGCATTTT.

Many counts were recorded for this clonotype. CDR3 amino acids: CASSLDRGRDSPLHF. CDR3 nucleotide sequence: TGCGCCAGCAGCTTGGACAGGGGTCGTGATTCACCCCTCCACTTT. The rearrangement links TRBV5-1 to TRBJ1-6, with TRBD1 identical over 7 bases. The length of the CDR3 is 15 residues. Germline V gene sequence: CDR1 SGHRS, CDR2 YFSETQ. V gave up 0 bases and J gave up 8 bases; unmatched junction bases: 5.

This clonotype was found many times. The chain is built from TRBV20-1 and TRBJ2-7; 8 positions agree with TRBD1. Germline V gene data show CDR1 as DFQATT and CDR2 as SNEGSKA (reference sequence). The CDR3 is 12 residues long. CDR3 nucleotides: TGCAGCGTCTGGGCAGGGGGCGCCGAGCAGTACTTC. It specifies CSVWAGGAEQYF.

In this sample, this clonotype turned up a few times. This chain connects TRBV7-8 to TRBJ2-7; D remains unclear. CDR1 SGHVS and CDR2 FQNEAQ come from the germline V gene. The CDR3 is made up of 11 amino acids. Trimming removed 5 bases at V and 6 bases at J, with 8 bases between. Written as DNA, the CDR3 is TGTGCCAGCAGCCTAAATCGCGAGCAGTACTTC. It specifies CASSLNREQYF. The complete variable domain, with remaining parts taken from reference TRBV7-8 and TRBJ2-7, reads GAGVSQSPRYKVAKRGQDVALRCDPISGHVSLFWYQQALGQGPEFLTYFQNEAQLDKSGLPSDRFFAERPEGSVSTLKIQRTQQEDSAVYLCASSLNREQYFGPGTRLTVT.